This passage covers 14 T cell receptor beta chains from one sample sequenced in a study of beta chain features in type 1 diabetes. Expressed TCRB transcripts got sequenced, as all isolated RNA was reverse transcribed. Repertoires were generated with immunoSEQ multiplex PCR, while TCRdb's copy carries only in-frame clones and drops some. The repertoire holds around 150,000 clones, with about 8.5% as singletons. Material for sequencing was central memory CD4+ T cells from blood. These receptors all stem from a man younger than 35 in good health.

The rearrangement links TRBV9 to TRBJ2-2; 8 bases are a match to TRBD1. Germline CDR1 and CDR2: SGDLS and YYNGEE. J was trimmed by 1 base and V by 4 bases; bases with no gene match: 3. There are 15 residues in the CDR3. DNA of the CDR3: TGTGCCAGCAGCATCGGGACAGGGAACACCGGGGAGCTGTTTTTT. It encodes CASSIGTGNTGELFF.

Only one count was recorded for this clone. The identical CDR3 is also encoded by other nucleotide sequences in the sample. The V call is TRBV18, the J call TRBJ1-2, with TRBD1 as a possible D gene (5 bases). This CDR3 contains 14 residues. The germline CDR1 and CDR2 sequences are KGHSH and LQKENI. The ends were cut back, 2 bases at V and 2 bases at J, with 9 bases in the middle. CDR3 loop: CASSPGAGNYGYTF. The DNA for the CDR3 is TGTGCCAGCTCACCAGGGGCAGGGAACTATGGCTACACCTTC.

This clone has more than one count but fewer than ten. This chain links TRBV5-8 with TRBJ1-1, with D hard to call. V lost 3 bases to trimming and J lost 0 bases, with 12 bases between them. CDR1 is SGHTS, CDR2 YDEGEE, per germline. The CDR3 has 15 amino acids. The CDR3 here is CASSSTKTVNTEAFF. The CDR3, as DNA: TGTGCCAGCAGCTCCACTAAGACGGTGAACACTGAAGCTTTCTTT.

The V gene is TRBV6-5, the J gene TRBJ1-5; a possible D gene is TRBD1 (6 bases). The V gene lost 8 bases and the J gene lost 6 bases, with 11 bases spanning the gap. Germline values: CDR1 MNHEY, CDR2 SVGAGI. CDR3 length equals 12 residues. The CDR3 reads CASVQGGQPQHF. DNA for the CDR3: TGTGCCAGCGTACAGGGCGGTCAGCCCCAGCATTTT.

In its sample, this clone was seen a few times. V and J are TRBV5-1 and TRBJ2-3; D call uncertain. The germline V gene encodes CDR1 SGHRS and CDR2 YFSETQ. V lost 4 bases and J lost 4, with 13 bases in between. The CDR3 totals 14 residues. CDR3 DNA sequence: TGCGCCAGCAGCCCAGCCACTATCCCAGATACGCAGTATTTT. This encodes CASSPATIPDTQYF.

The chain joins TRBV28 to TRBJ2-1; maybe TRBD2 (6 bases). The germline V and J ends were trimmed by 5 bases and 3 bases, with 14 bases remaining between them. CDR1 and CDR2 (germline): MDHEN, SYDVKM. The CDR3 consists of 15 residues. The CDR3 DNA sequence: TGTGCCAGCAGTACGTCCGGGACTGGCTACAATGAGCAGTTCTTC. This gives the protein CASSTSGTGYNEQFF.

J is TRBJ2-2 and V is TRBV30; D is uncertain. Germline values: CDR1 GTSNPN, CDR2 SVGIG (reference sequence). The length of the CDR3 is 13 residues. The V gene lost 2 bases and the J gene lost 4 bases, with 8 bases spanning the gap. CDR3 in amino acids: CAWSYRGTGELFF. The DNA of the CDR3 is TGTGCCTGGAGTTATCGAGGCACCGGGGAGCTGTTTTTT.

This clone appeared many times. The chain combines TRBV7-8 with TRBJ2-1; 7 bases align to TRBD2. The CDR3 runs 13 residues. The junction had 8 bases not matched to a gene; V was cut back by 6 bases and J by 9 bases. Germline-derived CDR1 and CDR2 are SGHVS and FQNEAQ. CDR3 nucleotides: TGTGCCAGCAGGACCTTGGGAGGGACTGAGCAGTTCTTC. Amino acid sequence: CASRTLGGTEQFF.

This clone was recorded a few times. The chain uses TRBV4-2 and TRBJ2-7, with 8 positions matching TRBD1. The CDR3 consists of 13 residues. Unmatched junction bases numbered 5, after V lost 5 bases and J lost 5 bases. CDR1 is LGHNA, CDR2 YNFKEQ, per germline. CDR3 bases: TGTGCCAGCAGCAGACAGACAGGGGACGAGCAGTACTTC. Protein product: CASSRQTGDEQYF.

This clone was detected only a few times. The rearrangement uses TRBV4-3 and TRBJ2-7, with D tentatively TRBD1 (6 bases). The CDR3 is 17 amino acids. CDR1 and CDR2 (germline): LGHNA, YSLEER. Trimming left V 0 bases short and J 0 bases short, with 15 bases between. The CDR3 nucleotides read TGCGCCAGCAGCCAAGATTATAGACAGGATTACTCCTACGAGCAGTACTTC. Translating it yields CASSQDYRQDYSYEQYF.

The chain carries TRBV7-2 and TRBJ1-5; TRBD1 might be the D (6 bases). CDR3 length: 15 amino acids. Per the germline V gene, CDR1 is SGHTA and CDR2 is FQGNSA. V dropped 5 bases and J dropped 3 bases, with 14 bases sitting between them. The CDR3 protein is CASSPNTGTNQPQHF. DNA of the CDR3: TGTGCCAGCAGCCCCAATACAGGGACCAATCAGCCCCAGCATTTT.

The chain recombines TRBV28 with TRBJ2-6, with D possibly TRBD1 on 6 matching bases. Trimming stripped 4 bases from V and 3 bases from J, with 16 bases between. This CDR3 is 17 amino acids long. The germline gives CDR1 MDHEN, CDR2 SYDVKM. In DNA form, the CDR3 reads TGTGCCAGCAGTTCCCTCAACAGGGCAAGTGGGGCCAACGTCCTGACTTTC. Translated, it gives CASSSLNRASGANVLTF.

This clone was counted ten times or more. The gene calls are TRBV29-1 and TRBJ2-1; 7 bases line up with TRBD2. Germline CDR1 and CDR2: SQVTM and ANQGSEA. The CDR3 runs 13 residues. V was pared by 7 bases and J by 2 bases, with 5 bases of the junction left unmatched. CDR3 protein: CSAGGGPYNEQFF. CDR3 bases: TGCAGCGCCGGCGGGGGACCCTACAATGAGCAGTTCTTC.

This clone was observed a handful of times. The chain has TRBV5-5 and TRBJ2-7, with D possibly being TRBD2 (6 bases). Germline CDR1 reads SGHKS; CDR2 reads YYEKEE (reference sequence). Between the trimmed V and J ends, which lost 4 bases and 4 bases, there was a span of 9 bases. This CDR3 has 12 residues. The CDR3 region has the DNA TGTGCCAGCAGCGTCGGGACTTACGAGCAGTACTTC. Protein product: CASSVGTYEQYF.